The rows below give T cell receptor beta chains drawn from one sample of a study of shared clonotypes between healthy human individuals. The method was immunoSEQ multiplex PCR; TCRdb's version includes in-frame clones alone and lacks a portion of them. The sample shows 2 million to 3 million clones, 80% to 95% of them seen only once. The sequenced sample consisted of naive CD4+ T cells from PBMCs. The receptors derive from a man between 18 and 35 years old in good health. Some clones in this sample may be carry-over from other donors' samples. CDR3s include the opening cysteine and the closing phenylalanine or tryptophan. The order of the fields is D gene, CDR3 length, J gene, V gene, CDR3 protein. D genes are given only for firm matches.

D gene: .; CDR3 length: 16; J gene: TRBJ2-1; V gene: TRBV11-2; CDR3 protein: CASSLFEGDVYNEQFF
D gene: TRBD2; CDR3 length: 14; J gene: TRBJ2-5; V gene: TRBV25-1; CDR3 protein: CASSRGGLQETQYF
D gene: .; CDR3 length: 14; J gene: TRBJ2-7; V gene: TRBV27; CDR3 protein: CASSHQGPGYEQYF
D gene: .; CDR3 length: 11; J gene: TRBJ1-2; V gene: TRBV6-5; CDR3 protein: CASSAGSGYTF
D gene: .; CDR3 length: 13; J gene: TRBJ2-1; V gene: TRBV7-2; CDR3 protein: CASSLRGNNEQFF
D gene: TRBD2; CDR3 length: 14; J gene: TRBJ2-1; V gene: TRBV19; CDR3 protein: CASTGTNLYNEQFF
D gene: .; CDR3 length: 13; J gene: TRBJ2-5; V gene: TRBV9; CDR3 protein: CASSARPQETQYF
D gene: TRBD2; CDR3 length: 17; J gene: TRBJ2-7; V gene: TRBV28; CDR3 protein: CASSSWTSGRALYEQYF
D gene: .; CDR3 length: 15; J gene: TRBJ1-2; V gene: TRBV28; CDR3 protein: CASSLGLGEPYGYTF
D gene: TRBD1; CDR3 length: 16; J gene: TRBJ1-2; V gene: TRBV2; CDR3 protein: CASSPLFRGESYGYTF
D gene: .; CDR3 length: 11; J gene: TRBJ2-7; V gene: TRBV6-1; CDR3 protein: CASSEGGPQGF
D gene: TRBD1; CDR3 length: 15; J gene: .; V gene: TRBV4-2; CDR3 protein: CASSGRDSSSYEQYF
D gene: TRBD1; CDR3 length: 14; J gene: TRBJ1-3; V gene: TRBV5-1; CDR3 protein: CASSLGTAGNTIYF
D gene: .; CDR3 length: 16; J gene: TRBJ2-7; V gene: TRBV5-1; CDR3 protein: CASSLEAAHPGYEQYF
D gene: .; CDR3 length: 16; J gene: TRBJ2-5; V gene: TRBV7-3; CDR3 protein: CASSRGAGRVIETQYF
D gene: .; CDR3 length: 14; J gene: TRBJ2-2; V gene: TRBV6-1; CDR3 protein: CASSDRGGPGELFF
D gene: .; CDR3 length: 15; J gene: TRBJ2-1; V gene: TRBV7-2; CDR3 protein: CASSLGPLAYNEQFF
D gene: .; CDR3 length: 13; J gene: TRBJ2-2; V gene: TRBV5-5; CDR3 protein: CASSLVEVGELFF
D gene: .; CDR3 length: 14; J gene: TRBJ2-7; V gene: TRBV18; CDR3 protein: CASSPDFLKEEQYF
D gene: .; CDR3 length: 15; J gene: TRBJ1-1; V gene: TRBV6-5; CDR3 protein: CASSRRTSVDTEAFF
D gene: TRBD1; CDR3 length: 13; J gene: TRBJ2-5; V gene: TRBV29-1; CDR3 protein: CSVLDRSPRTQYF
D gene: .; CDR3 length: 12; J gene: TRBJ2-7; V gene: TRBV28; CDR3 protein: CASSLSGPRQYF